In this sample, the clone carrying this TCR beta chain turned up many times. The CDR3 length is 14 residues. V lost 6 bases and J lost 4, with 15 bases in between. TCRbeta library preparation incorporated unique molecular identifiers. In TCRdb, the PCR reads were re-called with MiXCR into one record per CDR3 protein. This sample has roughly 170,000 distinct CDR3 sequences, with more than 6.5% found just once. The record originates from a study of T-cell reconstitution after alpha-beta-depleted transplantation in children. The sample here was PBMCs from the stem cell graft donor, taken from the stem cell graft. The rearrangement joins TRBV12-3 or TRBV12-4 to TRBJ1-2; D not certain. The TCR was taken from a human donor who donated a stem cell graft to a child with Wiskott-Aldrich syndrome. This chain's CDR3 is CASSSLGRLYGYTF. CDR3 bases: TGTGCCAGCAGCTCCCTAGGGCGTCTCTATGGCTACACCTTC.